One sample yielded the 18 T cell receptor beta chains listed below, sequenced in a study of blood T cell repertoires in COVID-19. Only in-frame clones appear in the TCRdb table, and some are missing; sequencing was by immunoSEQ multiplex PCR. The data contain roughly 320,000 clones, roughly 85% of them singletons. Sequencing was done on a sample of peripheral blood. Receptors were obtained from a human donor in a cohort sampled during active COVID-19.

The genes are TRBV18 and TRBJ1-1, with D uncertain. The germline V gene encodes CDR1 KGHSH and CDR2 LQKENI. With 3 bases removed from V and 4 bases from J, the gap between germline ends came to 9 bases. This CDR3 has 13 residues. In nucleotides, the CDR3 is TGTGCCAGCTCACCTAGACCAGGCACTGAAGCTTTCTTT. Translation gives CASSPRPGTEAFF.

This chain joins TRBV12-3 or TRBV12-4 and TRBJ1-1, with no clear D. V was clipped by 4 bases and J by 8 bases, with 8 bases between them. There are 11 residues in the CDR3. The CDR3 region has the DNA TGTGCCAGCAGTTCCCCCAGGGAAGCTTTCTTT. Translation: CASSSPREAFF.

The chain combines TRBV11-2 with TRBJ2-1; no clear D gene. The CDR3 spans 15 residues. V was shortened by 5 bases and J by 5 bases, with 16 bases between the two germline ends. In germline, CDR1 is SGHAT, CDR2 FQNNGV. CDR3 in DNA: TGTGCCAGCAGCCCAAGATTACTATCCAACAATGAGCAGTTCTTC. Protein: CASSPRLLSNNEQFF.

This clone has only a few counts. The rearrangement links TRBV9 to TRBJ1-1; TRBD1 is a possible D gene (5 bases). The CDR3 has 15 residues. CDR1 is SGDLS, CDR2 YYNGEE, per germline. V was shortened by 1 base and J by 5 bases, with 15 bases between the two germline ends. The chain's CDR3 is CASSVKALGGTEAFF. The CDR3, as DNA: TGTGCCAGCAGCGTAAAGGCCCTGGGGGGTACTGAAGCTTTCTTT.

The DNA for the CDR3 is TGCAGTGCTACCCGCGAAGATGGAGCTTTCTTT. This translates into CSATREDGAFF. The chain is built from TRBV20-1 and TRBJ1-1; D gene ambiguous. The CDR3 is made up of 11 amino acids. Trimming stripped 4 bases from V and 10 bases from J, with 13 bases between. Per the germline V gene, CDR1 is DFQATT and CDR2 is SNEGSKA (reference sequence).

The V gene is TRBV7-2, the J gene TRBJ1-6; the D is unclear. In germline, CDR1 is SGHTA, CDR2 FQGNSA. This CDR3 contains 15 residues. The ends were cut back, 0 bases at V and 8 bases at J, with 11 bases in the middle. The CDR3 DNA is TGTGCCAGCAGCTTAGCGTCGGGTGGTGATTCACCCCTCCACTTT. This translates into CASSLASGGDSPLHF.

The chain employs TRBV14 and TRBJ2-2, with 8 bases aligning to TRBD1. The germline V gene has CDR1 SGHDN and CDR2 FVKESK. After removal of 0 bases from V and 7 bases from J, the junction contained 10 bases not matched to a gene. The CDR3 has 17 amino acids. This CDR3 is CASSQDPFRTGIGELFF. The DNA for the CDR3 is TGTGCCAGCAGCCAAGATCCTTTCCGGACAGGGATCGGGGAGCTGTTTTTT.

The rearrangement links TRBV4-1 to TRBJ1-2; no reliable D call. The CDR3 has 17 amino acids. The V end was cut by 5 bases, the J end by 0 bases, with 19 bases between. Germline assignment: CDR1 MGHRA and CDR2 YSYEKL. The CDR3 DNA sequence: TGCGCCAGCAGCATCTACAGAAAGGGAGCCCCTAACTATGGCTACACCTTC. The encoded protein is CASSIYRKGAPNYGYTF.

The V and J genes are TRBV7-8 and TRBJ2-2; D perhaps matches TRBD1 (5 bases). The CDR3 spans 15 residues. CDR1 is SGHVS, CDR2 FQNEAQ, per germline. Trimming cost V 5 bases and J 2 bases, with 12 bases left between them. The DNA for the CDR3 is TGTGCCAGCAGCCTCGACAGCTATAACACCGGGGAGCTGTTTTTT. Protein product: CASSLDSYNTGELFF.

V usage is TRBV7-3 and J usage is TRBJ2-2; unclear D gene. The CDR3 loop spans 15 amino acids. The germline gives CDR1 SGHTA, CDR2 FQGTGA. With 7 bases removed from V and 1 base from J, the gap between germline ends came to 13 bases. CDR3 nucleotides: TGTGCCAGCAAGGCGGAAGCTGTGAACACCGGGGAGCTGTTTTTT. Translating gives CASKAEAVNTGELFF.

The chain employs TRBV29-1 and TRBJ2-7; 11 nucleotides line up with TRBD1. The CDR3 covers 16 residues. Germline values: CDR1 SQVTM, CDR2 ANQGSEA. With 4 bases clipped from V and 4 bases from J, the junction kept 12 bases outside the gene matches. CDR3 sequence: CSVAGFGGTGGYEQYF. In DNA form, the CDR3 reads TGCAGCGTTGCTGGGTTCGGTGGGACAGGGGGGTACGAGCAGTACTTC.

As DNA, the CDR3 is TGTGCCAGTAGTATAGAGGGCTTTAACTATGGCTACACCTTC. Protein: CASSIEGFNYGYTF. V is TRBV19 and J is TRBJ1-2, with no clear D. The CDR3 totals 14 residues. CDR1 and CDR2 from the germline V gene are LNHDA and SQIVND (reference sequence). The V gene lost 0 bases and the J gene lost 1 base, with 6 bases spanning the gap.

This clone was counted a single time. CDR3: CASRPDQGGIYGYTF. The CDR3 DNA is TGCGCCAGCAGACCCGACCAGGGGGGAATCTATGGCTACACCTTC. The chain joins TRBV5-1 to TRBJ1-2, with TRBD1 matching over 7 bases. V lost 5 bases to trimming and J lost 4 bases; unmatched junction nucleotides: 11. Germline V gives CDR1 SGHRS, CDR2 YFSETQ. The CDR3 loop spans 15 amino acids.

This chain joins TRBV6-5 and TRBJ2-7; TRBD1 matches at 9 bases. The germline CDR1 and CDR2 sequences are MNHEY and SVGAGI. V gave up 1 base and J gave up 3 bases; unmatched junction bases: 4. CDR3 length: 15 residues. CDR3 region: CASSYWTDRGYEQYF. The CDR3 DNA is TGTGCCAGCAGTTACTGGACGGACAGGGGCTACGAGCAGTACTTC.

This chain uses TRBV28 with TRBJ2-2; 8 nucleotides agree with TRBD1. Germline lookup yields CDR1 MDHEN and CDR2 SYDVKM. The CDR3 runs to 13 residues. J was trimmed by 5 bases and V by 11 bases; bases with no gene match: 7. The CDR3 protein is CAGGQGGTGELFF. CDR3 bases: TGTGCCGGAGGACAGGGTGGTACCGGGGAGCTGTTTTTT. The variable domain in full, completed from reference TRBV28 and TRBJ2-2, reads DVKVTQSSRYLVKRTGEKVFLECVQDMDHENMFWYRQDPGLGLRLIYFSYDVKMKEKGDIPEGYSVSREKKERFSLILESASTNQTSMYLCAGGQGGTGELFFGEGSRLTVL.

The chain has TRBV2 and TRBJ1-3; D possibly corresponds to TRBD1 (6 bases). Trimming stripped 6 bases from V and 4 bases from J, with 10 bases between. CDR1 and CDR2 from the germline V gene are SNHLY and FYNNEI. The CDR3 has 13 residues. CDR3 in DNA: TGTGCCAGCAGCCAGACAGGAGGAAACACCATATATTTT. The encoded protein is CASSQTGGNTIYF.

In DNA form, the CDR3 reads TGTGCCACCAGTGACCCGGACAGCCGAGTAGGGCCAGATACGCAGTATTTT. Its translation is CATSDPDSRVGPDTQYF. The chain is built from TRBV24-1 and TRBJ2-3; a weak D match, TRBD1 (6 bases). V was pared by 4 bases and J by 4 bases, with 20 bases between. The CDR3 has 17 amino acids. In germline, CDR1 is KGHDR, CDR2 SFDVKD.

DNA for the CDR3: TGTGCCAGTAGTATCCGGGGGGTCACCTACAATGAGCAGTTCTTC. Translation gives CASSIRGVTYNEQFF. The chain recombines TRBV19 with TRBJ2-1; 7 bases are a match to TRBD2. CDR1 is LNHDA, CDR2 SQIVND, per germline (reference sequence). The CDR3 totals 15 residues. V lost 3 bases to trimming and J lost 2 bases; unmatched junction nucleotides: 4.